A selection of T cell receptor beta chains follows, all from one sample in a study of memory CD4+ T cells and cytomegalovirus serostatus. Clones were sequenced by immunoSEQ multiplex PCR, and TCRdb holds only the in-frame ones, with some missing. The sample has tens of thousands of clones, over 70% seen once. Input material: memory CD4+ T cells from blood. Receptors originate from an adult in good health and CMV-seropositive. Each CDR3 is given with its conserved first and last residue. A D gene is named only where the DNA matches it firmly. Expanded clones get a size class; other rows say once, few or many, or leave the size out.

clone size: NA
V gene: TRBV6-1
J gene: TRBJ2-1
D gene: TRBD2
CDR3 DNA: TGTGCCAGTTCAGCGGGAGGGTACAGTGAGCAGTTCTTC
CDR3 protein: CASSAGGYSEQFF

clone size: medium-sized
V gene: TRBV7-3
J gene: TRBJ1-1
D gene: TRBD1
CDR3 DNA: TGTGCCAGCAGTTTAACAGGGGGCACGAACACTGAAGCTTTCTTT
CDR3 protein: CASSLTGGTNTEAFF

clone size: few
V gene: TRBV11-1
J gene: TRBJ2-1
D gene: TRBD2
CDR3 DNA: TGTGCCAGCAGCCAAACCTCGACTAGCGGGATGCAGTTCTTC
CDR3 protein: CASSQTSTSGMQFF

clone size: NA
V gene: TRBV29-1
J gene: TRBJ2-3
D gene: NA
CDR3 DNA: TGCAGCGTTGTCCCCAGAGACAGGAGCACAGATACGCAGTATTTT
CDR3 protein: CSVVPRDRSTDTQYF

clone size: NA
V gene: TRBV19
J gene: TRBJ2-7
D gene: NA
CDR3 DNA: TGTGCCAGTAGTATCCCACTAGGACGGGCGGGGGCAGCGCGGACCTACGAGCAGTACTTC
CDR3 protein: CASSIPLGRAGAARTYEQYF

clone size: NA
V gene: TRBV19
J gene: TRBJ2-3
D gene: NA
CDR3 DNA: TGTGCCAGTAGTATTACCTATAAGAAGGGCGGGGGCACAGATACGCAGTATTTT
CDR3 protein: CASSITYKKGGGTDTQYF

clone size: once
V gene: TRBV6-1
J gene: TRBJ1-5
D gene: NA
CDR3 DNA: TGTGCCAGCAGTGAGCGGAGCAATCAGCCCCAGCATTTT
CDR3 protein: CASSERSNQPQHF

clone size: NA
V gene: TRBV19
J gene: TRBJ2-3
D gene: NA
CDR3 DNA: TGTGCCAGTGCCAGGGACTCCCTCACAGATACGCAGTATTTT
CDR3 protein: CASARDSLTDTQYF

clone size: once
V gene: TRBV5-1
J gene: TRBJ1-2
D gene: TRBD1
CDR3 DNA: TGCGCCAGCAGCACTGGACAGGGCTATGGCTACACCTTC
CDR3 protein: CASSTGQGYGYTF

clone size: NA
V gene: TRBV25-1
J gene: TRBJ1-1
D gene: NA
CDR3 DNA: TGTGCCAGCAGTGAATCCGGCCGGAATGAAGCTTTCTTT
CDR3 protein: CASSESGRNEAFF

clone size: few
V gene: TRBV7-2
J gene: TRBJ1-1
D gene: NA
CDR3 DNA: TGTGCCAGCAGCTTATCGGTGAACACTGAAGCTTTCTTT
CDR3 protein: CASSLSVNTEAFF

clone size: NA
V gene: TRBV7-2
J gene: TRBJ1-3
D gene: NA
CDR3 DNA: TGTGCCAGCAGCCAGGCAGGGGCGCCTGGAAACACCATATATTTT
CDR3 protein: CASSQAGAPGNTIYF

clone size: NA
V gene: TRBV29-1
J gene: TRBJ2-7
D gene: NA
CDR3 DNA: TGCAGCGTTGGAGAGGGATACGAGCAGTACTTC
CDR3 protein: CSVGEGYEQYF

clone size: NA
V gene: TRBV11-3
J gene: TRBJ2-1
D gene: TRBD2
CDR3 DNA: TGTGCCAGCAGTTTCCCCGCGGGAGGGCCGAATGAGCAGTTCTTC
CDR3 protein: CASSFPAGGPNEQFF

clone size: NA
V gene: TRBV13
J gene: TRBJ1-2
D gene: TRBD1
CDR3 DNA: TGTGCCAGCAGGGGGACAGGGGGCGAGTATGGCTACACCTTC
CDR3 protein: CASRGTGGEYGYTF

clone size: NA
V gene: TRBV4-3
J gene: TRBJ2-1
D gene: NA
CDR3 DNA: TGCGCCAGCAGCCTCGAGGGGTGGACGGAGCAGTTCTTC
CDR3 protein: CASSLEGWTEQFF

clone size: few
V gene: TRBV5-6
J gene: TRBJ1-4
D gene: NA
CDR3 DNA: TGTGCCAGCAGCTTATGGGGCTTAGGAGAAAAACTGTTTTTT
CDR3 protein: CASSLWGLGEKLFF

clone size: few
V gene: TRBV11-3
J gene: TRBJ1-2
D gene: NA
CDR3 DNA: TGTGCCAGCACCGGCTATGGCTACACCTTC
CDR3 protein: CASTGYGYTF

clone size: few
V gene: TRBV7-8
J gene: TRBJ1-2
D gene: NA
CDR3 DNA: TGTGCCAGCAGCCGTCTAGGGGGGGCCTATGGCTACACCTTC
CDR3 protein: CASSRLGGAYGYTF

clone size: NA
V gene: TRBV5-1
J gene: TRBJ2-3
D gene: TRBD1
CDR3 DNA: TGCGCCAGCAGCTTACTACAGGGGGGTCGGATCGGAGATACGCAGTATTTT
CDR3 protein: CASSLLQGGRIGDTQYF

clone size: NA
V gene: TRBV5-1
J gene: TRBJ1-3
D gene: TRBD1
CDR3 DNA: TGCGCCAGCCGGGACAGGGCGAACTCTGGAAACACCATATATTTT
CDR3 protein: CASRDRANSGNTIYF

clone size: few
V gene: TRBV7-9
J gene: TRBJ2-2
D gene: NA
CDR3 DNA: TGTGCCAGCAGCCAACCGACCCGGATAAATGGGGAGCTGTTTTTT
CDR3 protein: CASSQPTRINGELFF

clone size: NA
V gene: TRBV11-2
J gene: TRBJ2-1
D gene: NA
CDR3 DNA: TGTGCCAGCAGCTTAGAGGGCAGCCACCAGTTCTTC
CDR3 protein: CASSLEGSHQFF

clone size: few
V gene: TRBV30
J gene: TRBJ1-4
D gene: NA
CDR3 DNA: TGTGCCTGGAGCAAGGCAACTAATGAAAAACTGTTTTTT
CDR3 protein: CAWSKATNEKLFF

clone size: NA
V gene: TRBV5-1
J gene: TRBJ2-4
D gene: TRBD2
CDR3 DNA: TGCGCCAGCAGCTTGGGCGGGACTAGCGGGAGTCGGATTAACATTCAGTACTTC
CDR3 protein: CASSLGGTSGSRINIQYF